The rows below give T cell receptor beta chains drawn from one sample of a study of regulatory T cells in long-lasting Graves disease. TCRdb used MiXCR to reprocess the multiplex PCR reads, holding one entry per CDR3 protein. The table has a few hundred thousand distinct CDR3 sequences, 12% seen once. The sample was also reused in another study, on T cells in Graves' hyperthyroidism and ophthalmopathy.

The sequences come from peripheral blood mononuclear cells (PBMCs), collected at new diagnosis, from a patient treated with antithyroid drugs. The receptors come from a woman aged 18-29 years with Graves disease. CDR3s include the opening cysteine and the closing phenylalanine or tryptophan. A D gene is named only where the DNA matches it firmly. Expanded clones get a size class; other rows say once, few or many, or leave the size out.

cdr3_aa cdr3_nt j_call v_call clone_size d_call
CANSPLAETYNEQFF TGTGCCAACAGTCCGCTAGCGGAAACCTACAATGAGCAGTTCTTC TRBJ2-1 TRBV12-3/TRBV12-4 many TRBD2
CAWSYAGGHNTGELFF TGTGCCTGGAGCTACGCGGGGGGGCATAACACCGGGGAGCTGTTTTTT TRBJ2-2 TRBV30 . TRBD2
CASSLTLETQYF TGTGCCAGCAGCCTAACCTTGGAGACCCAGTACTTC TRBJ2-5 TRBV7-2 many .
CASSWGLAGGAADTQYF TGTGCCAGCAGCTGGGGACTAGCGGGAGGTGCTGCAGATACGCAGTATTTT TRBJ2-3 TRBV13 many TRBD2
CASSSDRVYEKLFF TGTGCCAGCAGCTCGGACAGGGTCTATGAAAAACTGTTTTTT TRBJ1-4 TRBV6-2/TRBV6-3 few TRBD1
CASLTRGGPSYNEQFF TGTGCCAGCCTGACAAGAGGGGGCCCCTCCTACAATGAGCAGTTCTTC TRBJ2-1 TRBV7-2 few TRBD1
CSVTGGIYGYTF TGCAGCGTTACGGGGGGTATCTATGGCTACACCTTC TRBJ1-2 TRBV29-1 few .
CASSEFSGRAPLRLSTDTQYF TGTGCCAGCAGCGAATTCTCCGGGCGGGCGCCACTACGACTTAGCACAGATACGCAGTATTTT TRBJ2-3 TRBV7-9 many .
CATSSPGTTYGYTF TGTGCCACCAGCAGTCCCGGGACAACGTATGGCTACACCTTC TRBJ1-2 TRBV15 many .
CASSVVPRGEQFF TGTGCCAGCAGCGTAGTTCCGAGGGGTGAGCAGTTCTTC TRBJ2-1 TRBV9 . .
CASSWSDRGYGYTF TGTGCCAGCAGCTGGTCCGACAGGGGCTATGGCTACACCTTC TRBJ1-2 TRBV6-1 many TRBD1
CSFLAGGPTNEQFF TGCAGCTTTCTAGCGGGAGGGCCAACCAATGAGCAGTTCTTC TRBJ2-1 TRBV29-1 many TRBD2
CASSRGRQGMTDTQYF TGTGCCAGCAGCCGTGGGAGACAGGGGATGACAGATACGCAGTATTTT TRBJ2-3 TRBV4-2 many TRBD1
CASSYSIASTYEQYF TGTGCCAGCAGTTACTCGATAGCCAGCACCTACGAGCAGTACTTC TRBJ2-7 TRBV6-6 many .
CASSFDRDSSYEQYF TGTGCCAGCAGCTTCGACAGGGACAGTTCCTACGAGCAGTACTTC TRBJ2-7 TRBV7-2 many TRBD1
CASSTGGADSPLHF TGTGCCAGCAGTACTGGGGGTGCGGATTCACCCCTCCACTTT TRBJ1-6 TRBV28 few .
CASSSGVVGGNEQFF TGTGCCAGCAGTTCCGGGGTAGTCGGTGGCAATGAGCAGTTCTTC TRBJ2-1 TRBV27 many .
CASSETGVEQYF TGTGCCAGCAGCGAGACAGGGGTGGAGCAGTATTTT TRBJ2-3 TRBV11-1 many TRBD1
CASNPGTGGVAYNEQFF TGTGCCAGCAACCCCGGGACAGGGGGAGTCGCCTACAATGAGCAGTTCTTC TRBJ2-1 TRBV12-3/TRBV12-4 many TRBD1
CSARGARDRVAYNEQFF TGCAGTGCTAGAGGGGCCAGGGACAGGGTGGCCTACAATGAGCAGTTCTTC TRBJ2-1 TRBV20-1 many TRBD1
CASSFAGNTEAFF TGTGCCAGCAGTTTTGCAGGGAACACTGAAGCTTTCTTT TRBJ1-1 TRBV12-3/TRBV12-4 many .
CASSFPFMRVAEGKNIQYF TGTGCCAGCAGTTTCCCGTTTATGAGGGTGGCGGAGGGCAAAAACATTCAGTACTTC TRBJ2-4 TRBV28 many .
CASSLGSGSPDLKNIQYF TGCGCCAGCAGCTTGGGAAGCGGGTCTCCGGATTTAAAAAACATTCAGTACTTC TRBJ2-4 TRBV5-1 . .
CASQGPQGRVNEQFF TGTGCCAGCCAAGGGCCCCAGGGTCGGGTCAATGAGCAGTTCTTC TRBJ2-1 TRBV12-3/TRBV12-4 many .
CASSLVGLGAEAFF TGTGCCAGCAGCTTAGTGGGACTGGGGGCTGAAGCTTTCTTT TRBJ1-1 TRBV7-2 many .
CSASSGDTQYF TGCAGTGCTAGCTCAGGAGATACGCAGTATTTT TRBJ2-3 TRBV20-1 many .
CASRTGDTSSYEQYF TGTGCCAGCAGGACAGGGGACACCTCCTCCTACGAGCAGTACTTC TRBJ2-7 TRBV7-9 few TRBD1
CSATSGSQVQPQHF TGCAGTGCTACGTCTGGTTCTCAGGTCCAGCCCCAGCATTTT TRBJ1-5 TRBV20-1 many .
CASKATRYEQFF TGTGCCAGCAAGGCTACCCGGTATGAGCAGTTCTTC TRBJ2-1 TRBV2 many .
CASSYLAGAAPLFF TGTGCCAGCAGCTACTTAGCGGGAGCGGCACCCCTGTTTTTT TRBJ2-2 TRBV7-9 few TRBD2
CSASAQGANGYTF TGCAGTGCTAGCGCACAGGGGGCAAATGGCTACACCTTC TRBJ1-2 TRBV20-1 many TRBD1
CAWSLGAGSEKLFF TGTGCCTGGAGTTTGGGGGCAGGGTCGGAAAAACTGTTTTTT TRBJ1-4 TRBV30 many .
CASSSGKFRAQHF TGTGCCAGTAGTTCGGGGAAGTTCAGGGCCCAGCATTTT TRBJ1-5 TRBV19 few .
CASSPGLPHTGELFF TGTGCCAGCAGCCCGGGACTACCCCACACCGGGGAGCTGTTTTTT TRBJ2-2 TRBV5-6 . TRBD2
CASRVGSYNEQFF TGTGCCAGCAGGGTAGGCTCCTACAATGAGCAGTTCTTC TRBJ2-1 TRBV28 many .
CASSLGVGRNTYNEQFF TGTGCCAGCAGCTTAGGTGTCGGGCGCAATACTTACAATGAGCAGTTCTTC TRBJ2-1 TRBV7-6 many .
CASQRGGNEQFF TGTGCCTCCCAGCGGGGGGGCAATGAGCAGTTCTTC TRBJ2-1 TRBV12-3/TRBV12-4 many TRBD2
CASSDASRRGEQFF TGCGCCAGCAGCGACGCATCTAGACGCGGGGAGCAGTTCTTC TRBJ2-1 TRBV4-3 . .
CASRGSGRDGGHEQFF TGCGCCAGTCGTGGTTCAGGGAGGGATGGGGGCCATGAGCAGTTCTTC TRBJ2-1 TRBV4-3 few .
CSARPLGSVEQYF TGCAGTGCTAGACCACTAGGATCGGTCGAGCAGTACTTC TRBJ2-7 TRBV20-1 many .
CASSLGGTGAGWEQFF TGTGCCAGCAGCTTAGGCGGGACAGGGGCGGGTTGGGAGCAGTTCTTC TRBJ2-1 TRBV11-2 . TRBD1
CASSEWGGNEKLFF TGTGCCAGCAGTGAATGGGGAGGGAATGAAAAACTGTTTTTT TRBJ1-4 TRBV25-1 few .
CASSSGTSYEQYF TGTGCCAGCAGTTCCGGGACTTCCTACGAGCAGTACTTC TRBJ2-7 TRBV6-5 many .
CASSDSGTANYGYTF TGTGCCAGCAGCGACTCCGGGACAGCTAACTATGGCTACACCTTC TRBJ1-2 TRBV2 many TRBD1
CASSSDSVSTDTQYF TGTGCCAGCAGTTCCGACTCCGTGAGCACAGATACGCAGTATTTT TRBJ2-3 TRBV12-3/TRBV12-4 . .
CASSYVSTGGDTEAFF TGTGCCAGCAGTTACGTTAGTACAGGGGGCGACACTGAAGCTTTCTTT TRBJ1-1 TRBV6-5 . TRBD1
CAISKEHAGAKNIQYF TGTGCCATCAGTAAGGAACATGCTGGGGCCAAAAACATTCAGTACTTC TRBJ2-4 TRBV10-3 many .
CASRLRDANNSPLHF TGTGCCAGCAGACTCCGGGACGCCAATAATTCACCCCTCCACTTT TRBJ1-6 TRBV12-3/TRBV12-4 once .
CASTPSLALGSSEQFF TGTGCCAGCACCCCCTCCCTAGCCCTTGGATCCAGTGAGCAGTTCTTC TRBJ2-1 TRBV28 many .
CASSLTRANEQFF TGTGCCAGCAGCCTTACACGGGCTAATGAGCAGTTCTTC TRBJ2-1 TRBV6-1 . .